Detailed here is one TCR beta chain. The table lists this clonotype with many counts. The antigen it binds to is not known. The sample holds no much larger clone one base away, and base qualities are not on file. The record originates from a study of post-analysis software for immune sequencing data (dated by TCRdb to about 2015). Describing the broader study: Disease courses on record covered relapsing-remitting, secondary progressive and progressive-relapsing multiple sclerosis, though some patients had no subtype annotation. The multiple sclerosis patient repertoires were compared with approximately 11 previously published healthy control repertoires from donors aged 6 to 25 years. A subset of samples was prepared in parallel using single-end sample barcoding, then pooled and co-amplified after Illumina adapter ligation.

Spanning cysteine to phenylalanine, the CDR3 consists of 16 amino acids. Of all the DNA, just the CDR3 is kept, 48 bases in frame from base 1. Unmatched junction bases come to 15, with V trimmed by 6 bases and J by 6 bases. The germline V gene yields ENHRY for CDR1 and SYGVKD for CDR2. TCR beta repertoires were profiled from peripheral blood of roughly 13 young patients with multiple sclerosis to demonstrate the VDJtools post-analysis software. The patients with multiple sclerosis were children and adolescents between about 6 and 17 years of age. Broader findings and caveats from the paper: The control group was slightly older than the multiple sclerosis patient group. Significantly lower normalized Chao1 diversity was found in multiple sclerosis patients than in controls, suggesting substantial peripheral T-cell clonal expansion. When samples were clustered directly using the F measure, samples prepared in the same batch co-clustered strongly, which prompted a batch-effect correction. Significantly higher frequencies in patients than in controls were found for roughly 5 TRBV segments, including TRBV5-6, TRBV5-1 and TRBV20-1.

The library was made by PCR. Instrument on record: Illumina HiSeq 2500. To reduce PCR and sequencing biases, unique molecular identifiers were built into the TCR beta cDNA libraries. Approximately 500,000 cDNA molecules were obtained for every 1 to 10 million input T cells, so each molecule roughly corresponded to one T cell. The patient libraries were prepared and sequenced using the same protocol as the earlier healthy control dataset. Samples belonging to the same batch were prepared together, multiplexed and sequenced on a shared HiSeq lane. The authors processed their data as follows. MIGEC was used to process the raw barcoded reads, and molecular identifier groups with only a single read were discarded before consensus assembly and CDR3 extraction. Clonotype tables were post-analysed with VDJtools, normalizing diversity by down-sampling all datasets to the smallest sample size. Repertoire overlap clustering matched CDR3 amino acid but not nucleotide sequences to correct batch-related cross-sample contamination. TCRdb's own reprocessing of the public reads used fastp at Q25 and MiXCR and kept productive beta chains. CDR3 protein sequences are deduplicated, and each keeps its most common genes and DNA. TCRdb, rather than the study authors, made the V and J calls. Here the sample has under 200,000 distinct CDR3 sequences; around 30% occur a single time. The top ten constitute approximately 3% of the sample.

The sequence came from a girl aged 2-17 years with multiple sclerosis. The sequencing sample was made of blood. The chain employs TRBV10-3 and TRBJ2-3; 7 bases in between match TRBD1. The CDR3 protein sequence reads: CAISPKAGGWWDTQYF. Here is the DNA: TGTGCCATCAGCCCCAAGGCAGGGGGATGGTGGGATACGCAGTATTTT.